Listed below are T cell receptor beta chains from one sample, sequenced in a study of Ad26.COV2.S vaccination and SARS-CoV-2 variants. Sequencing used immunoSEQ multiplex PCR; TCRdb keeps in-frame clones, though not all of them. Here the sample spans 350,000 to 450,000 clones, around 92% being singletons. This sample comprised peripheral blood, obtained in a trial of Ad26.COV2.S vaccine versus placebo. These receptors were taken from a person aged 18-60 years who received the Ad26.COV2.S COVID-19 vaccine or a placebo. Both conserved end residues are part of each CDR3. The D gene is left open where the match is weak. Clone size appears in some rows only: once, few, many, or a class for an expanded clone.

D,size,V,J,DNA,CDR3
-,-,TRBV28,TRBJ2-5,TGTGCCAGCAGTTTAGGGCAGCATGTCCAAGAGACCCAGTACTTC,CASSLGQHVQETQYF
-,-,TRBV7-9,TRBJ1-1,TGTGCCAGCAGCCTAGCTGGCACTGAAGCTTTCTTT,CASSLAGTEAFF
-,-,TRBV6-2/TRBV6-3,TRBJ2-7,TGTGCCAGCAGTTTTCGCGGGGACTTCTACGAGCAGTACTTC,CASSFRGDFYEQYF
-,-,TRBV30,TRBJ1-2,TGTGCCTGGAGTGACAGAAGCTATGGCTACACCTTC,CAWSDRSYGYTF
-,-,TRBV7-6,TRBJ1-2,TGTGCCAGCAGCTTAGGTCAGGGGCCAAGGAGTGGCTACACCTTC,CASSLGQGPRSGYTF
-,-,TRBV7-6,TRBJ2-5,TGTGCCAGCACCAAAAGGGTGGGAGGAGAGACCCAGTACTTC,CASTKRVGGETQYF
TRBD2,-,TRBV9,TRBJ2-6,TGTGCCAGCAGCATACGGACTAGCGGGGGTACTGGGGCCAACGTCCTGACTTTC,CASSIRTSGGTGANVLTF
TRBD2,-,TRBV19,TRBJ2-3,TGTGCCAGTAGTATGAGTCCTAGCGGGGGGACAGATACGCAGTATTTT,CASSMSPSGGTDTQYF
TRBD1,once,TRBV25-1,TRBJ1-6,TGTGCCAGCAGTGAATGGACAGGGGTAAACTCACCCCTCCACTTT,CASSEWTGVNSPLHF
-,-,TRBV6-5,TRBJ2-7,TGTGCCAGCAGTTACTCGAGCGGCAGATCCTACGAGCAGTACTTC,CASSYSSGRSYEQYF
-,-,TRBV6-5,TRBJ1-4,TGTGCCAGCAGAAGACAGACTCTAAAGAATGAAAAACTGTTTTTT,CASRRQTLKNEKLFF
-,-,TRBV7-8,TRBJ1-2,TGTGCCAGCAGCTTTTCACCTGCCTATGGCTACACCTTC,CASSFSPAYGYTF
-,-,TRBV5-1,TRBJ1-2,TGCGCCAGCAGCTTGCAAACCGGGCAACTATATGGCTACACCTTC,CASSLQTGQLYGYTF
TRBD1,-,TRBV30,TRBJ2-7,TGTGCCTGGAGTGTAGGGTTCCGGGACAGGGGGTCCGAGCAGTACTTC,CAWSVGFRDRGSEQYF
TRBD2,-,TRBV5-1,TRBJ2-3,TGCGCCAGCAGCTTGGTGGTGACTAGCCTGCCAGATACGCAGTATTTT,CASSLVVTSLPDTQYF
-,-,TRBV13,TRBJ2-1,TGTGCCAGCAGCCCGGACAGCTACAATGAGCAGTTCTTC,CASSPDSYNEQFF
TRBD1,-,TRBV28,TRBJ2-7,TGTGCCAGCCACAAAAGGGGGACAGACCCCTACGAGCAGTACTTC,CASHKRGTDPYEQYF
-,-,TRBV18,TRBJ1-5,TGTGCCAGCTCCCCCGAGGTCAACAGCAATCAGCCCCAGCATTTT,CASSPEVNSNQPQHF
-,-,TRBV30,TRBJ1-5,TGTGCCTGGAGTCGACCCCCGCGAGAGGCCCAGCATTTT,CAWSRPPREAQHF
-,-,TRBV19,TRBJ1-4,TGTGCCAGTAGAGGGAGGCCCAGGCGCGGTGAAAAACTGTTTTTT,CASRGRPRRGEKLFF
-,-,TRBV19,TRBJ2-7,TGTGCCAGTTCGGCGGTAACCTCCTACGAGCAGTACTTC,CASSAVTSYEQYF
-,-,TRBV5-4,TRBJ2-1,TGTGCCAGCAGCCCCCAGCTGCGGGGGCTATACAATGAGCAGTTCTTC,CASSPQLRGLYNEQFF
TRBD1,-,TRBV5-4,TRBJ2-7,TGTGCCAGCAGCCTTGATGCCGGGACAGGGACCTACGAGCAGTACTTC,CASSLDAGTGTYEQYF
-,-,TRBV20-1,TRBJ2-7,TGCAGTGCGGGGCCCTCCTACGAGCAGTACTTC,CSAGPSYEQYF
-,-,TRBV12-2,TRBJ1-2,TGTGCAAGTCGCCCTACCCCGGGGACACCCAACTATGGCTACACCTTC,CASRPTPGTPNYGYTF
-,-,TRBV28,TRBJ2-3,TGTGCCAGCAGTTCAGGGGACGCCGGCCATACGCAGTATTTT,CASSSGDAGHTQYF
-,-,TRBV4-3,TRBJ2-7,TGCGCCAGCAGCCAAGATTTAAGGCAGTACTACGAGCAGTACTTC,CASSQDLRQYYEQYF
-,-,TRBV10-1,TRBJ2-3,TGCGCCAGCAGTTCAGGGTTGGCTGGCACAGATACGCAGTATTTT,CASSSGLAGTDTQYF